The 30 T cell receptor beta chains listed next were all sequenced from one sample in a study of T cell repertoires in cytomegalovirus infection. These TCRs are of unknown antigen specificity. TCRdb called the reads again in MiXCR, with one record for every CDR3 protein. The sample holds 110,000 to 150,000 distinct CDR3 sequences, over 25% seen once. Sequencing used CD8+ T cells from cultured PBMCs, obtained from culture after CMV antigen stimulation. Source of these receptors: a human donor in good health (CMV status not recorded). Some clones in this sample may be carry-over from other donors' samples.

The chain couples TRBV28 to TRBJ2-7, with 7 bases that match TRBD1. The J segment lost 1 base and the V segment lost 10 bases, leaving 7 bases of the junction unmatched. The germline V gene encodes CDR1 MDHEN and CDR2 SYDVKM. The CDR3 consists of 13 residues. The CDR3 loop reads CATGTAKSYEQYF. DNA for the CDR3: TGTGCCACAGGGACAGCGAAATCCTACGAGCAGTACTTC.

This clonotype showed up just a few times. The chain recombines TRBV11-1 with TRBJ2-1; D is perhaps TRBD2 (5 bases). V was clipped by 5 bases and J by 4 bases, with 9 bases between them. CDR3 length: 13 residues. CDR1 is SGHAT, CDR2 FQDESV, per germline (reference sequence). The CDR3 region has the DNA TGTGCCAGCAGCCTAAGGGAGTACAATGAGCAGTTCTTC. Translation: CASSLREYNEQFF. The complete variable domain, with remaining parts taken from reference TRBV11-1 and TRBJ2-1, reads EAEVAQSPRYKITEKSQAVAFWCDPISGHATLYWYRQILGQGPELLVQFQDESVVDDSQLPKDRFSAERLKGVDSTLKIQPAELGDSAMYLCASSLREYNEQFFGPGTRLTVL.

This chain uses TRBV20-1 with TRBJ1-2; perhaps TRBD1 as D (6 bases). In germline, CDR1 is DFQATT, CDR2 SNEGSKA (reference sequence). V gave up 4 bases and J gave up 4 bases, with 19 bases separating them. This CDR3 is 15 amino acids long. The CDR3 nucleotides read TGCAGTGCTAATATAGAGCGCAGGGGCAGCTATGGCTACACCTTC. Its translation is CSANIERRGSYGYTF.

This clonotype was observed at least ten times. The V gene is TRBV3-1, the J gene TRBJ2-3; a weak D match, TRBD2 (6 bases). The CDR3 sequence is 17 residues long. Germline V lookup: CDR1 LGHDT, CDR2 YNNKEL (reference sequence). The germline V and J ends were trimmed by 5 bases and 2 bases, with 20 bases remaining between them. The DNA for the CDR3 is TGTGCCAGCAGCGCCCCGGGACTCGGGGGAAACACAGATACGCAGTATTTT. It is translated as CASSAPGLGGNTDTQYF.

There are many counts of this clonotype. The chain recombines TRBV7-9 with TRBJ1-1; possibly TRBD1 for D (5 bases). Trimming took 3 bases from V and 1 from J, leaving 15 bases between them. The germline gives CDR1 SEHNR, CDR2 FQNEAQ (reference sequence). The CDR3 runs 16 residues. The CDR3, as DNA: TGTGCCAGCAGCTTCGGGGCATCCTATTCGAACACTGAAGCTTTCTTT. Translating gives CASSFGASYSNTEAFF.

This clonotype has at least ten counts. The chain uses TRBV28 and TRBJ2-5; D may be TRBD2 (6 bases). The CDR3 runs to 14 residues. V was shortened by 5 bases and J by 4 bases, with 14 bases between the two germline ends. From germline, CDR1 is MDHEN and CDR2 SYDVKM. This CDR3 is CASSRDLFGETQYF. In DNA form, the CDR3 reads TGTGCCAGCAGTAGGGACTTGTTTGGAGAGACCCAGTACTTC. The whole variable domain, remainder taken from reference TRBV28 and TRBJ2-5, is DVKVTQSSRYLVKRTGEKVFLECVQDMDHENMFWYRQDPGLGLRLIYFSYDVKMKEKGDIPEGYSVSREKKERFSLILESASTNQTSMYLCASSRDLFGETQYFGPGTRLLVL.

The chain uses TRBV20-1 and TRBJ2-7; 11 bases agree with TRBD2. The CDR3 contains 13 residues. With V trimmed by 4 bases and J by 5 bases, 4 bases remained unmatched. Germline lookup yields CDR1 DFQATT and CDR2 SNEGSKA (reference sequence). The CDR3 DNA follows: TGCAGTGCTAAGCCTAGCGGGGGGCACGAGCAGTACTTC. Translated, it gives CSAKPSGGHEQYF.

The rearrangement uses TRBV4-1 and TRBJ2-7; 9 nucleotides match TRBD1. J was trimmed by 3 bases and V by 2 bases; bases with no gene match: 2. Germline values: CDR1 MGHRA, CDR2 YSYEKL. This CDR3 region has 14 residues. The CDR3 bases are TGCGCCAGCAGCCAACCGGGACAGGGCTACGAGCAGTACTTC. Translated: CASSQPGQGYEQYF.

This clonotype was seen a handful of times. The chain joins TRBV9 to TRBJ2-7; D tentatively reads TRBD1 or TRBD2 (5 bases each). Trimming shortened V by 3 bases and J by 6 bases, and 19 bases separated the two germline ends. There are 15 residues in the CDR3. The V gene's germline CDR1 is SGDLS and CDR2 YYNGEE. This chain's CDR3 is CASSAHSGTAGEQYF. The CDR3, as DNA: TGTGCCAGCAGCGCTCACTCCGGGACGGCCGGCGAGCAGTACTTC.

This clonotype showed up just a few times. J is TRBJ2-7 and V is TRBV6-1; D remains unclear. In germline, CDR1 is MNHNS, CDR2 SASEGT. Trimming pared 6 bases from V and 0 bases from J, leaving 12 bases between. This CDR3 has 14 residues. CDR3 loop: CASSITPYSYEQYF. DNA of the CDR3: TGTGCCAGCAGCATCACACCCTACTCCTACGAGCAGTACTTC.

This clonotype was counted at least ten times. The chain is built from TRBV7-9 and TRBJ2-3, with TRBD1 as a possible D gene (6 bases). Deletions cut 4 bases from V and 7 bases from J, with 18 bases between. The CDR3 sequence is 15 residues long. The germline V gene has CDR1 SEHNR and CDR2 FQNEAQ (reference sequence). The CDR3 coding sequence is TGTGCCAGCAGCTACCCGGACAGAAACCCTTATACGCAGTATTTT. It specifies CASSYPDRNPYTQYF.

This clonotype was counted many times. One end of the junction is discordant with germline, which a read error may explain. The J gene is TRBJ2-5, the V gene TRBV7-6, with D hard to call. Germline V gives CDR1 SGHVS, CDR2 FNYEAQ. The CDR3 sequence is 16 residues long. CDR3: CASSSTVLPHQETQYF. In nucleotides, the CDR3 is TGTGCCAGCAGCTCGACGGTGCTTCCACACCAGGAGACCCAGTACTTC.

The V call is TRBV12-3 or TRBV12-4, the J call TRBJ1-1; D gene uncertain. Trimming pared 5 bases from V and 0 bases from J, leaving 10 bases between. The length of the CDR3 is 14 residues. This CDR3 reads CASSPVTLNTEAFF. The DNA for the CDR3 is TGTGCCAGCAGTCCGGTTACATTGAACACTGAAGCTTTCTTT.

This clonotype was counted between two and nine times. This sequence joins TRBV2 and TRBJ2-5, with TRBD1 identical over 8 bases. The CDR3 is made up of 13 amino acids. V shed 5 bases and J 5 bases; nucleotides not matched to a gene: 4. Germline CDR1 is SNHLY and CDR2 is FYNNEI. This CDR3 is CASSRQGWETQYF. The CDR3 DNA reads TGTGCCAGCAGTCGACAGGGGTGGGAGACCCAGTACTTC.

The gene calls are TRBV27 and TRBJ2-1; 10 bases fit TRBD2. With 5 bases clipped from V and 7 bases from J, the junction kept 8 bases outside the gene matches. Germline V gene data show CDR1 as MNHEY and CDR2 as SMNVEV (reference sequence). The CDR3 covers 15 residues. CDR3 region: CASSQSGGGGNEQFF. CDR3 DNA: TGTGCCAGCAGTCAAAGCGGGGGGGGAGGGAATGAGCAGTTCTTC.

This clonotype was observed many times. The V and J genes are TRBV7-9 and TRBJ2-1, with 10 bases identical to TRBD2. Germline assignment: CDR1 SEHNR and CDR2 FQNEAQ (reference sequence). The junction had 8 bases not matched to a gene; V was cut back by 5 bases and J by 4 bases. The CDR3 is 16 residues long. CDR3 in amino acids: CASSPHWTSGYNEQFF. The CDR3 nucleotides are TGTGCCAGCAGCCCTCACTGGACTAGCGGATACAATGAGCAGTTCTTC.

V gene TRBV2 combines with J gene TRBJ1-5; D may be TRBD1 (5 bases). Trimming cost V 8 bases and J 1 base, with 12 bases left between them. The CDR3 is made up of 14 amino acids. CDR1 and CDR2 (germline): SNHLY, FYNNEI. DNA of the CDR3: TGTGCCAGCGGGGCCTTAGTAAGCAATCAGCCCCAGCATTTT. The encoded protein is CASGALVSNQPQHF.

This clonotype was counted at least ten times. The rearrangement joins TRBV7-9 to TRBJ2-5; D uncertain. The CDR3 runs 11 residues. Trimming left V 10 bases short and J 6 bases short, with 12 bases between. Germline V CDR1 and CDR2: SEHNR, FQNEAQ (reference sequence). The CDR3 sequence is CATDWVQTQYF. The CDR3 DNA is TGTGCCACCGATTGGGTACAGACCCAGTACTTC.

The rearrangement joins TRBV12-3 or TRBV12-4 to TRBJ2-5; TRBD1 agrees at 8 bases. This CDR3 has 14 residues. V was pared by 5 bases and J by 4 bases, with 6 bases of the junction left unmatched. CDR3 amino acids: CASSTQGVVETQYF. Here the CDR3 DNA reads TGTGCCAGCAGTACACAGGGGGTTGTAGAGACCCAGTACTTC.

The rearrangement links TRBV12-3 or TRBV12-4 to TRBJ1-2; possible D gene TRBD1, 6 bases. The germline V and J ends were trimmed by 4 bases and 4 bases, with 10 bases remaining between them. CDR3 length: 13 amino acids. In DNA form, the CDR3 reads TGTGCCAGCAGTTCCAGGACAGTCTATGGCTACACCTTC. Protein product: CASSSRTVYGYTF.

This clonotype was picked up many times. The rearrangement joins TRBV2 to TRBJ2-7, with TRBD1 identical over 7 bases. The CDR3 sequence is 15 residues long. The J segment lost 3 bases and the V segment lost 2 bases, leaving 7 bases of the junction unmatched. Germline lookup yields CDR1 SNHLY and CDR2 FYNNEI. The chain's CDR3 is CASSEWQGVSYEQYF. As DNA, the CDR3 is TGTGCCAGCAGTGAATGGCAGGGGGTTAGCTACGAGCAGTACTTC. The full variable domain, in which reference TRBV2 and TRBJ2-7 provide the parts outside the CDR3, is EPEVTQTPSHQVTQMGQEVILRCVPISNHLYFYWYRQILGQKVEFLVSFYNNEISEKSEIFDDQFSVERPDGSNFTLKIRSTKLEDSAMYFCASSEWQGVSYEQYFGPGTRLTVT.

This clonotype was counted only a few times. The V call is TRBV4-1, the J call TRBJ2-5; no clear D gene. The CDR3 extends over 14 amino acids. The germline V gene encodes CDR1 MGHRA and CDR2 YSYEKL. Trimming removed 0 bases from V and 4 bases from J, with 9 bases in between. The CDR3 here is CASSQDLSPETQYF. CDR3 in DNA: TGCGCCAGCAGCCAAGATCTATCGCCAGAGACCCAGTACTTC.

V and J are TRBV19 and TRBJ2-2; D possibly corresponds to TRBD2 (5 bases). Trimming removed 6 bases at V and 6 bases at J, with 5 bases between. From germline, CDR1 is LNHDA and CDR2 SQIVND (reference sequence). CDR3 length equals 11 residues. DNA for the CDR3: TGTGCCAGTAGAGCGGCCGGGGAGCTGTTTTTT. It specifies CASRAAGELFF.

The genes are TRBV5-1 and TRBJ1-2, with TRBD1 matching over 7 bases. The junction had 9 bases not matched to a gene; V was cut back by 3 bases and J by 4 bases. The CDR3 has 15 residues. CDR1 and CDR2 from the germline V gene are SGHRS and YFSETQ. CDR3 nucleotides: TGCGCCAGCAGCTGGGGACAGACCCTTCTCTATGGCTACACCTTC. Translation: CASSWGQTLLYGYTF.

This clonotype was counted a few times. The genes are TRBV15 and TRBJ1-1; D is undetermined. CDR3 size: 14 residues. Germline values: CDR1 LNHNV, CDR2 YYDKDF (reference sequence). Trimming took 8 bases from V and 4 from J, leaving 17 bases between them. DNA of the CDR3: TGTGCCACCCGAACCTGGGCCGGGAGCACTGAAGCTTTCTTT. It specifies CATRTWAGSTEAFF. The whole variable domain, filled in from reference TRBV15 and TRBJ1-1, reads DAMVIQNPRYQVTQFGKPVTLSCSQTLNHNVMYWYQQKSSQAPKLLFHYYDKDFNNEADTPDNFQSRRPNTSFCFLDIRSPGLGDTAMYLCATRTWAGSTEAFFGQGTRLTVV.

This rearrangement joins TRBV5-4 to TRBJ1-6; D remains unclear. CDR1 and CDR2 (germline): SGHNT, YYREEE (reference sequence). This CDR3 is 13 amino acids long. The CDR3 nucleotides read TGTGCTAGCCAAGAGGGCTATAATTCACCCCTCCACTTT. Translation gives CASQEGYNSPLHF. Full variable domain (outside the CDR3, taken from reference TRBV5-4 and TRBJ1-6): ETGVTQSPTHLIKTRGQQVTLRCSSQSGHNTVSWYQQALGQGPQFIFQYYREEENGRGNFPPRFSGLQFPNYSSELNVNALELDDSALYLCASQEGYNSPLHFGNGTRLTVT.

V and J are TRBV4-1 and TRBJ2-7, with D maybe TRBD2 (5 bases). CDR1 and CDR2 from the germline V gene are MGHRA and YSYEKL. This CDR3 has 14 amino acids. Between the trimmed V and J ends, which lost 4 bases and 2 bases, there was a span of 12 bases. Here the CDR3 DNA reads TGCGCCAGCAGCCCCACAGACGGGACCTACGAGCAGTACTTC. This translates into CASSPTDGTYEQYF.

This clonotype has just a few counts. The rearrangement links TRBV27 to TRBJ1-2; D might be TRBD1 (5 bases). Trimming left V 6 bases short and J 3 bases short, with 8 bases between. The CDR3 covers 12 residues. CDR1 and CDR2 from the germline V gene are MNHEY and SMNVEV (reference sequence). As DNA, the CDR3 is TGTGCCAGCAGGGGGCTAGACTATGGCTACACCTTC. Its translation: CASRGLDYGYTF.

The chain is built from TRBV15 and TRBJ2-7; TRBD2 matches at 8 bases. Germline V gene lookup returns CDR1 LNHNV and CDR2 YYDKDF (reference sequence). V dropped 0 bases and J dropped 4; count of bases not matched to a gene: 2. This CDR3 contains 14 residues. The CDR3 nucleotides are TGTGCCACCAGCAGAGAGCGGGGGGCTTACGAGCAGTACTTC. It yields the protein CATSRERGAYEQYF.

V usage is TRBV11-1 and J usage is TRBJ2-7, with D possibly matching TRBD1 (5 bases). Per the germline V gene, CDR1 is SGHAT and CDR2 is FQDESV (reference sequence). The CDR3 covers 15 residues. Trimming left V 7 bases short and J 4 bases short, with 20 bases between. CDR3 coding DNA: TGTGCCAGCAATCTCGCAGGGCGCCAAGTGTACGAGCAGTACTTC. Protein product: CASNLAGRQVYEQYF.